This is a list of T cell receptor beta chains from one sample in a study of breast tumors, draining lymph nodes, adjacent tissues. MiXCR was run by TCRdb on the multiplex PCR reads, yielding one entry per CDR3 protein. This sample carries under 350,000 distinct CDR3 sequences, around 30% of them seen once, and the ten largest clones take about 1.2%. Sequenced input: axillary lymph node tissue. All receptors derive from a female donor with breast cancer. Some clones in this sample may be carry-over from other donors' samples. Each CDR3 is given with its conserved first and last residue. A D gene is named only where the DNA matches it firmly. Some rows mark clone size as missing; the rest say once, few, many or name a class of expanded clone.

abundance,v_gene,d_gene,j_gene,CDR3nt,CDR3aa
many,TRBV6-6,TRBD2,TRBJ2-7,TGTGCCGAAAGCGGGAGTGAGAACGAGCAGTACTTC,CAESGSENEQYF
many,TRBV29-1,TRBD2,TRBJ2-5,TGCAGCGTTGGTAGCGGGAGGGCCGGTGAGACCCAGTACTTC,CSVGSGRAGETQYF
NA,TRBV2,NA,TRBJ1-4,TGTGCCAGCAAAGTTAAGGGGGTCGGTGCCAGGCGGGACGAAAAACCGTTTTTT,CASKVKGVGARRDEKPFF
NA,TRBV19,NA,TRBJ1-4,TGTGCCAGTAGGAGTAGCGTTTGG,CASRSSVW
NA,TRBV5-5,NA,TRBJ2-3,TGTGCCAGCAGCTTTCTGGGGCGGGATACGCAGTATTTT,CASSFLGRDTQYF
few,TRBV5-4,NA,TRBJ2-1,TGTGCCAGCAGCTTTAACGGGACCTCCTACAATGAGCAGTTCTTC,CASSFNGTSYNEQFF
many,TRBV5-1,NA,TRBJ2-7,TGCGCCAGCAGCTTATCGGGGTTTGATGAGCAGTACTTC,CASSLSGFDEQYF
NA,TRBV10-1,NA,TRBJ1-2,TGCGCCAGCCGCGTTCGACTAGCGGGAGGCTACACCTTC,CASRVRLAGGYTF
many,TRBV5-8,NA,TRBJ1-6,TGTGCCAGCAGACTATATAGACAGAATTCACCCCTCCACTTT,CASRLYRQNSPLHF
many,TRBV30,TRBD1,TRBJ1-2,TGTGCCTGGAATCCGGGACAGGGGTACTATGGCTACACCTTC,CAWNPGQGYYGYTF
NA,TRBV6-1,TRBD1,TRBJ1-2,TGTGCCAGCATTAACGGACAGGGGTCTTTGGGCTACACCTTC,CASINGQGSLGYTF
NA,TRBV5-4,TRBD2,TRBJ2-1,TGTGCCAGCAGCCCCGAGCTAGCGGGAGCTCATGAGCAGTTCTTC,CASSPELAGAHEQFF
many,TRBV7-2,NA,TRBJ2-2,TGTGCCAGCAGCTTAGTGCTGGGGGCCGGGGAGCTGTTTTTT,CASSLVLGAGELFF
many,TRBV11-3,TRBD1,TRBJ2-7,TGTGCCAGCAGGAGGACAGGGATCGAGCAGTACTTC,CASRRTGIEQYF
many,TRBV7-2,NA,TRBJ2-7,TGTGCCAGCAGCTTCCGGTCCACTGACTCCTACGAGCAGTACTTC,CASSFRSTDSYEQYF
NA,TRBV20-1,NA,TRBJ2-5,TGCAGTGCTAGAGATTTTGGGGAGGCCCAGTACTTC,CSARDFGEAQYF
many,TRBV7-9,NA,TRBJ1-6,TGTGCCAGCAGCTTAGCAGGGGTCGGTTCACCCCTCCACTTT,CASSLAGVGSPLHF
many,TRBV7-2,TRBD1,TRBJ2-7,TGTGCCAGCAGCGCCTCCGGGACAGGGTTCAACGAGCAGTACTTC,CASSASGTGFNEQYF
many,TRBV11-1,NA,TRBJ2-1,TGTGCCAGCAGCTTAGCGCCCAGCTCCTACAATGAGCAGTTCTTC,CASSLAPSSYNEQFF
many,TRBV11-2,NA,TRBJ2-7,TGTGCCAGCAGCTTATGGGGGAACGAGCAGTACTTC,CASSLWGNEQYF
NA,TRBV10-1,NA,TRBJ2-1,TGCGCCAGCAGTGAGGGACTCCTCTCCTACAATGAGCAGTTCTTC,CASSEGLLSYNEQFF
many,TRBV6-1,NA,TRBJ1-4,TGTGCCAGCGAACCCCCCCTAATGCGTGAAAAACTGTTTTTT,CASEPPLMREKLFF
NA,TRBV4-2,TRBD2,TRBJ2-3,TGTGCCAGCAGCCAATATGTTCTAGCGGGGAGCACAGATACGCAGTATTTT,CASSQYVLAGSTDTQYF
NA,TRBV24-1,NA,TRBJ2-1,TGTGCCACCAGTGCGTGGACGACGGCCTACAATGAGCAGTTCTTC,CATSAWTTAYNEQFF
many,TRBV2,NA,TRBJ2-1,TGTGCCAGCAGTGAGGGGTGGGGGCAGTTCTTC,CASSEGWGQFF
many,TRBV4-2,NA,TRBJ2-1,TGTGCCAGCAGCCAAGTCAGGGGTGGCGGGGGCCCCAATGAGCAGTTCTTC,CASSQVRGGGGPNEQFF
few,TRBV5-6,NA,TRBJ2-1,TGTGCCAGCAGCAACAAAAGGGGCGGGAGAGGGGGGAGTGAGCAGTTCTTC,CASSNKRGGRGGSEQFF
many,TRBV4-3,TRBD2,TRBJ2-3,TGCGCCAGCAGCCAGGGACTAGCGGCCGGAGATACGCAGTATTTT,CASSQGLAAGDTQYF
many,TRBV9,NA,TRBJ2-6,TGTGCCAGCAGCGTGGACGTCACTAGGGTTGGGGCCAACGTCCTGACTTTC,CASSVDVTRVGANVLTF
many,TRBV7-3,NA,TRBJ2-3,TGTGCCAGCAGCTTATTGTCTGGCGGTAGCACAGATACGCAGTATTTT,CASSLLSGGSTDTQYF
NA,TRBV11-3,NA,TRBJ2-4,TGTGCCGGCAGCTTAGGGGCTAGCAGCCTAATTCAGTACTTC,CAGSLGASSLIQYF
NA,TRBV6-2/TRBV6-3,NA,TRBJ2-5,TGTGCCAGCAGTTCCGGGCAGACCCAGTACTTC,CASSSGQTQYF
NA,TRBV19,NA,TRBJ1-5,NA,CASSTSFDYEQYFGPGNQPQHF
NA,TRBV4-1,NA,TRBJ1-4,TGCGCCAGCGGGGGGAGTAGCTTCGAAAAACTGTTTTTT,CASGGSSFEKLFF
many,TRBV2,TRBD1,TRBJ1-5,TGTGCCAGCTCGGACAGGGGAAGCAATCAGCCCCAGCATTTT,CASSDRGSNQPQHF
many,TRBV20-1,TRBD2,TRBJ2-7,TGCAGTGCTCCCGGACTAGCGGGAGGCACCTACGAGCAGTACTTC,CSAPGLAGGTYEQYF
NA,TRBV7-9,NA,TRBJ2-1,TGTGCCAGCAGCTTAGGAGCAGGGGGGGGGTTTTTCGATGAGCAGTTCTTC,CASSLGAGGGFFDEQFF
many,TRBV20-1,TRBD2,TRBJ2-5,TGCAGTGCTAGAATTGGATGGGGCGGGAGGGGTGAGACCCAGTACTTC,CSARIGWGGRGETQYF
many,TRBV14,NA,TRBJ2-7,TGTGCCAGCAGCGGAAAGGACAGCACCTACGAGCAGTACTTC,CASSGKDSTYEQYF
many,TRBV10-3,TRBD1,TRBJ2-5,TGTGCCATCAGAAGACAGGGAGTACAAGAGACCCAGTACTTC,CAIRRQGVQETQYF
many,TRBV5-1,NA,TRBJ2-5,TGCGCCAGCAGCTCTGACGGAGCGTCACAAGAGACCCAGTACTTC,CASSSDGASQETQYF
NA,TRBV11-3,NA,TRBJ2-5,TGTGCCAGCAGCCAAGATTTCGGGGCCCAAGAGACCCAGTACTTC,CASSQDFGAQETQYF
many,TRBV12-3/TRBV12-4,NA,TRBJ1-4,TGTGCCAGCGGGAGAGGAGATGAAAAACTGTTTTTT,CASGRGDEKLFF